Below are 23 T cell receptor beta chains sequenced from a single sample in a study of cytomegalovirus exposure and HLA in healthy donors. This PCR relied on a set of 60 Vbeta primers and 13 Jbeta primers. Clones were sequenced by immunoSEQ multiplex PCR, and TCRdb holds only the in-frame ones, with some missing. The sample has about 110,000 clones; around two thirds are singletons. What was sequenced was PBMCs. The source is a middle-aged man in good health and CMV-seropositive.

This clone was counted a few times. The genes are TRBV27 and TRBJ1-1; D is unresolved. CDR3 length: 13 residues. V lost 5 bases and J 0 bases, leaving 7 bases between the germline ends. Germline V gene lookup returns CDR1 MNHEY and CDR2 SMNVEV (reference sequence). The chain's CDR3 is CASSPTVNTEAFF. Here the CDR3 DNA reads TGTGCCAGCAGTCCAACAGTGAACACTGAAGCTTTCTTT.

In this sample, this clone turned up a few times. The chain is built from TRBV2 and TRBJ2-5; 13 bases fit TRBD2. The CDR3 length is 16 residues. The V gene end was trimmed by 6 bases and the J gene end by 2 bases; junction bases not matched to a gene: 6. Per germline, CDR1 SNHLY and CDR2 FYNNEI. This CDR3 reads CASSNSLAGGQETQYF. DNA of the CDR3: TGTGCCAGCAGCAATTCACTAGCGGGGGGGCAAGAGACCCAGTACTTC.

The CDR3 nucleotides are TGTGCCAGTAAGAAGGGGGGGGCGTTAGCCAAAAACATTCAGTACTTC. This sequence encodes CASKKGGALAKNIQYF. The chain carries TRBV6-6 and TRBJ2-4; weak D call: TRBD2 (7 bases). V lost 9 bases and J lost 0, with 18 bases in between. Germline CDR1 is MNHNY and CDR2 is SVGAGI (reference sequence). CDR3 length: 16 amino acids.

The chain is built from TRBV5-1 and TRBJ2-5; a possible D gene is TRBD2 (6 bases). Germline-derived CDR1 and CDR2 are SGHRS and YFSETQ. Trimming stripped 5 bases from V and 4 bases from J, with 21 bases between. This CDR3 comprises 16 residues. Here the CDR3 reads CASSRGIQDYSETQYF. CDR3 DNA: TGCGCCAGCAGTCGGGGGATCCAGGACTATTCAGAGACCCAGTACTTC.

The rearrangement uses TRBV28 and TRBJ2-3; D might be TRBD2 (6 bases). The CDR3 length is 14 residues. In germline, CDR1 is MDHEN, CDR2 SYDVKM. Trimming took off 7 bases at V and 4 bases at J, with 15 bases between the two ends. The CDR3 here is CASTLEGRADTQYF. The DNA of the CDR3 is TGTGCCAGCACCCTGGAGGGCCGGGCAGATACGCAGTATTTT.

The chain is built from TRBV4-1 and TRBJ2-5; D is unresolved. The V end was cut by 4 bases, the J end by 4 bases, with 7 bases between. Germline assignment: CDR1 MGHRA and CDR2 YSYEKL. The CDR3 is 12 residues long. Written as DNA, the CDR3 is TGCGCCAGCAGCCGAATCGGAGAGACCCAGTACTTC. Its translation is CASSRIGETQYF.

Only a few counts were recorded for this clone. The rearrangement links TRBV6-1 to TRBJ2-1, with no clear D. This CDR3 is built from 11 residues. The germline gives CDR1 MNHNS, CDR2 SASEGT. V lost 6 bases to trimming and J lost 4 bases, with 4 bases between them. CDR3 region: CASRLYNEQFF. CDR3 DNA: TGTGCCAGCAGACTTTACAATGAGCAGTTCTTC.

The chain couples TRBV5-1 to TRBJ1-4, with 12 bases fitting TRBD1. This CDR3 is 14 amino acids long. Germline V CDR1 and CDR2: SGHRS, YFSETQ. The ends lost 4 bases at V and 7 bases at J; junction bases unmatched: 2. The chain's CDR3 is CASSMGQGAEKLFF. The CDR3 DNA reads TGCGCCAGCAGCATGGGACAGGGGGCTGAAAAACTGTTTTTT.

The chain combines TRBV20-1 with TRBJ2-7; D perhaps matches TRBD2 (6 bases). This CDR3 is built from 10 residues. Germline-derived CDR1 and CDR2 are DFQATT and SNEGSKA (reference sequence). Trimming removed 7 bases at V and 3 bases at J, with 7 bases between. The CDR3 region is CSVGGYEQYF. The CDR3 coding sequence is TGCAGTGTGGGGGGCTACGAGCAGTACTTC.

This rearrangement joins TRBV5-1 to TRBJ2-5, with 7 bases aligning to TRBD1. Germline trimming cut 5 bases from V and 2 bases from J; bases unmatched to any gene: 6. The germline CDR1 and CDR2 sequences are SGHRS and YFSETQ. The CDR3 contains 14 residues. CDR3 sequence: CASRPGQPQETQYF. Written as DNA, the CDR3 is TGCGCCAGCAGGCCGGGACAGCCTCAAGAGACCCAGTACTTC.

On this clone: Distinct nucleotide sequences in the sample also encode this CDR3. The chain couples TRBV5-4 to TRBJ1-2; D may be TRBD1 (5 bases). Trimming took off 4 bases at V and 4 bases at J, with 8 bases between the two ends. Germline CDR1 and CDR2: SGHNT and YYREEE (reference sequence). This CDR3 spans 12 amino acids. Here the CDR3 reads CASSLDSYGYTF. CDR3 nucleotides: TGTGCCAGCAGCCTCGACAGCTATGGCTACACCTTC.

This chain connects TRBV5-6 to TRBJ2-5, with D perhaps matching TRBD1 (6 bases). The DNA end lines up better with TRBJ2-7; the J call may be wrong. Germline V lookup: CDR1 SGHDT, CDR2 YYEEEE. The CDR3 contains 13 residues. The CDR3 loop is CASSLVGGYEQYF. In nucleotides, the CDR3 is TGTGCCAGCAGCCTGGTAGGGGGCTACGAGCAGTACTTC.

This rearrangement joins TRBV6-5 to TRBJ1-4; 7 positions match TRBD1. This CDR3 spans 16 amino acids. CDR1 is MNHEY and CDR2 is SVGAGI in the germline V gene. V lost 4 bases to trimming and J lost 8 bases; unmatched junction nucleotides: 13. The CDR3 sequence: CASSSGQVSGFEKLFF. The CDR3 bases are TGTGCCAGCAGTTCCGGACAGGTCTCCGGATTCGAAAAACTGTTTTTT.

The chain employs TRBV5-1 and TRBJ2-5; 13 positions agree with TRBD2. The CDR3 is made up of 15 amino acids. With 4 bases clipped from V and 4 bases from J, the junction kept 4 bases outside the gene matches. Germline CDR1 SGHRS, CDR2 YFSETQ. CDR3 region: CASSQRLAGGETQYF. CDR3 DNA: TGCGCCAGCAGCCAACGACTAGCGGGGGGAGAGACCCAGTACTTC.

V usage is TRBV27 and J usage is TRBJ1-3; D unresolved. V shed 5 bases and J shed 4 bases, with 15 bases lying between them. This CDR3 spans 15 amino acids. Germline V gene lookup returns CDR1 MNHEY and CDR2 SMNVEV (reference sequence). The CDR3 DNA reads TGTGCCAGCAGTCTGAGACCAGCGGGAGGAAACACCATATATTTT. Protein sequence: CASSLRPAGGNTIYF.

The chain links TRBV9 to TRBJ2-1, with 11 bases fitting TRBD2. The CDR3 is made up of 15 amino acids. The germline V gene has CDR1 SGDLS and CDR2 YYNGEE. The trim removed 2 bases at V and 7 bases at J, leaving 5 bases unmatched. The CDR3 loop is CASSVAGLAVNEQFF. For the CDR3, the DNA is TGTGCCAGCAGCGTCGCGGGACTAGCGGTAAATGAGCAGTTCTTC.

The chain employs TRBV5-1 and TRBJ2-7, with a weak D call TRBD2 (6 bases). The CDR3 covers 13 residues. Germline values: CDR1 SGHRS, CDR2 YFSETQ. V was shortened by 8 bases and J by 2 bases, with 14 bases between the two germline ends. CDR3 loop: CASSREPTYEQYF. For the CDR3, the DNA is TGCGCCAGTTCCCGGGAGCCTACCTACGAGCAGTACTTC. Filled out from reference TRBV5-1 and TRBJ2-7, the complete variable domain reads KAGVTQTPRYLIKTRGQQVTLSCSPISGHRSVSWYQQTPGQGLQFLFEYFSETQRNKGNFPGRFSGRQFSNSRSEMNVSTLELGDSALYLCASSREPTYEQYFGPGTRLTVT.

The chain links TRBV15 to TRBJ1-2, with 8 bases that match TRBD1. Germline CDR1 and CDR2: LNHNV and YYDKDF (reference sequence). This CDR3 spans 15 amino acids. The trim removed 4 bases at V and 5 bases at J, leaving 9 bases unmatched. The CDR3 sequence is CATSTDRDRWYGYTF. CDR3 coding DNA: TGTGCCACCAGCACAGACAGGGACAGGTGGTATGGCTACACCTTC.

The chain uses TRBV5-1 and TRBJ1-3, with D possibly being TRBD1 (6 bases). Germline CDR1 reads SGHRS; CDR2 reads YFSETQ. Deletions cut 0 bases from V and 7 bases from J, with 20 bases between. The CDR3 is made up of 17 amino acids. This chain's CDR3 is CASSLADGGPGGNTIYF. The CDR3 coding sequence is TGCGCCAGCAGCTTGGCCGATGGGGGCCCGGGCGGGAACACCATATATTTT.

The V call is TRBV4-2, the J call TRBJ2-1; TRBD1 matches at 7 bases. CDR1 is LGHNA and CDR2 is YNFKEQ in the germline V gene. The CDR3 contains 17 residues. V lost 1 base, J lost 8 bases, and 14 bases stayed unmatched. CDR3 DNA: TGTGCCAGCAGCCAAGTTATAATCCTAGGGGGCTGGCATGAGCAGTTCTTC. Its protein product is CASSQVIILGGWHEQFF.

CDR3 in amino acids: CASSQIQGTEAFF. The CDR3 DNA sequence: TGTGCCAGCAGTCAAATCCAGGGGACTGAAGCTTTCTTT. The J gene is TRBJ1-1, the V gene TRBV6-6; maybe TRBD1 (6 bases). Between the trimmed V and J ends, which lost 5 bases and 5 bases, there was a span of 12 bases. CDR1 MNHNY and CDR2 SVGAGI come from the germline V gene (reference sequence). This CDR3 comprises 13 residues.

V usage is TRBV4-1 and J usage is TRBJ2-5; possibly TRBD2 for D (6 bases). V lost 4 bases and J lost 0, with 9 bases in between. CDR1 and CDR2 (germline): MGHRA, YSYEKL. The CDR3 covers 14 residues. The CDR3 loop is CASSRRTNQETQYF. The CDR3 nucleotides read TGCGCCAGCAGCCGACGGACTAACCAAGAGACCCAGTACTTC.

Comments on this clone: Other DNA sequences in this specimen translate into the identical CDR3. The chain joins TRBV6-5 to TRBJ1-5; D ambiguous. Trimming removed 6 bases from V and 1 base from J, with 13 bases in between. Germline CDR1 MNHEY, CDR2 SVGAGI. The CDR3 has 15 amino acids. Here the CDR3 DNA reads TGTGCCAGCAGGACGAATGGAGTCAGCAATCAGCCCCAGCATTTT. Translating gives CASRTNGVSNQPQHF.